This T cell receptor (beta chain) was captured in a study of blood T cell repertoires in COVID-19. The germline V gene has CDR1 SQVTM and CDR2 ANQGSEA. Germline trimming cut 4 bases from V and 2 bases from J; bases unmatched to any gene: 6. The CDR3 runs to 15 residues. Using immunoSEQ multiplex PCR, the repertoire was profiled, and TCRdb retains in-frame clones only, with some absent. The sample has about 440,000 clones; 90% are singletons. This receptor was obtained from a man younger than 30 who had recovered from COVID-19. The chain links TRBV29-1 to TRBJ1-3, with 9 bases lining up with TRBD1. The sequencing sample was made of PBMCs or T cells enriched from blood (not recorded which). The CDR3 sequence: CSVGGTGITGNTIYF. The CDR3 DNA sequence: TGCAGCGTTGGGGGGACAGGGATTACTGGAAACACCATATATTTT.